The clone carrying this T cell receptor (beta chain) was counted ten times or more. Antigen specificity is unknown. Germline is not matched at one junction end, which may reflect a read error. Libraries of TCR beta came from quantitative 5'-RACE with molecular barcodes. TCRdb recomputed calls from the 5' RACE reads with MiXCR, one row per CDR3 protein. In the table there are approximately 220,000 distinct CDR3 sequences, under 30% of which are singletons. The data originate from a study of CD8 T cells in ankylosing spondylitis. Regarding the study as a whole: Blood from ankylosing spondylitis patients appeared to carry a characteristic roughly eight-variant TCR beta motif.

This CDR3 has 14 residues. In germline, CDR1 is MNHNS, CDR2 SASEGT. This chain links TRBV6-1 with TRBJ1-1; D is unclear. Sequencing was performed on blood, either unsorted or a sorted T cell fraction (not recorded which). This receptor was identified in a male donor with ankylosing spondylitis or in good health (not recorded which). The CDR3 DNA reads TGTGCCAGCAGGGCCGGAGGAGGGAACACTGAAGCTTCCTTT. Translation: CASRAGGGNTEASF.